This TCR beta chain originates from a study of breast tumors, draining lymph nodes, adjacent tissues. Via MiXCR, TCRdb re-called the multiplex PCR reads, giving one row per CDR3 protein. There are 100,000 to 150,000 distinct CDR3 sequences in the sample; around 22% occur only once, and about 2.6% lies in the top ten. This clonotype has a count of ten or more. The CDR3 loop spans 15 amino acids. V was trimmed by 1 base and J by 3 bases, leaving 13 bases between them. Per the germline V gene, CDR1 is LGHDT and CDR2 is YNNKEL (reference sequence). Breast cancer patients provided tissue from their axillary draining lymph nodes.

The sequenced material came from axillary lymph node tissue. The TCR comes from a female donor with breast cancer. Some clones in this sample may be carry-over from other donors' samples. J is TRBJ2-7 and V is TRBV3-1; D not resolved. CDR3 DNA: TGTGCCAGCAGCCAAGTAGGCGGAAAGCACTACGAGCAGTACTTC. This sequence encodes CASSQVGGKHYEQYF.